Below are 32 T cell receptor beta chains sequenced from a single sample in a study of healthy donors' naive CD4 and CD8 T cells (dated by TCRdb to 2013 to 2016). TCRdb records 454 GS FLX Titanium as the sequencer. A previously published linear amplification protocol was used to build the TCR libraries, starting from approximately 460 ng of total RNA. TCRdb trimmed the raw reads at Q25, called clones with MiXCR and kept productive beta chains. Rows with a matching CDR3 protein are joined into one entry that keeps the most common DNA and genes. Counted in this sample were around 180,000 distinct CDR3 sequences; over 60% of them appeared once. The ten largest clones represent roughly 2.3% of the sample. The sequenced sample consisted of naive CD4+ and CD8+ T cells sorted from blood, pooled from several donors. This sample's cell subset or site label indicates: FACS-sorted naive CD4+ (CD45RO-CD45RA+) and naive CD8+ (CD45RA+CD27bright) T cells. The receptors were gathered from a pool of human donors in good health; the sample pools cells from several healthy donors.

This clonotype was seen more than once but under ten times. The V call is TRBV6-5, the J call TRBJ2-7, with D perhaps matching TRBD2 (6 bases). From germline, CDR1 is MNHEY and CDR2 SVGAGI. The CDR3 spans 15 residues. V lost 2 bases, J lost 7 bases, and 18 bases lay in between. As DNA, the CDR3 is TGTGCCAGCAGTTACAATAGCGGACCTCGGAGGGAGCAGTACTTC. It specifies CASSYNSGPRREQYF.

This chain uses TRBV29-1 with TRBJ2-1; 11 bases map to TRBD2. The CDR3 consists of 18 residues. Losses at the gene ends were 0 bases for V and 0 bases for J; bases not matched to a gene: 7. CDR1 and CDR2 from the germline V gene are SQVTM and ANQGSEA. CDR3 loop: CSVEDGRLAGSSYNEQFF. The CDR3 region has the DNA TGCAGCGTTGAAGACGGTCGACTAGCGGGAAGCTCCTACAATGAGCAGTTCTTC.

V and J are TRBV6-5 and TRBJ2-7, with D possibly being TRBD2 (7 bases). This CDR3 has 15 residues. CDR1 MNHEY and CDR2 SVGAGI come from the germline V gene. Trimming stripped 1 base from V and 6 bases from J, with 16 bases between. The CDR3 DNA reads TGTGCCAGCAGTTACTTCGGGGGGCTCATGAGCGAGCAGTACTTC. Protein sequence: CASSYFGGLMSEQYF.

This clonotype has only one observation. This CDR3 reads CASSRHVNQPQHF. In DNA, the CDR3 is TGTGCCAGCAGTAGACATGTAAATCAGCCCCAGCATTTT. The rearrangement uses TRBV28 and TRBJ1-5; no reliable D call. Germline V CDR1 and CDR2: MDHEN, SYDVKM. The CDR3 covers 13 residues. Trimming pared 5 bases from V and 4 bases from J, leaving 9 bases between. Variable domain in full (rest from reference TRBV28 and TRBJ1-5): DVKVTQSSRYLVKRTGEKVFLECVQDMDHENMFWYRQDPGLGLRLIYFSYDVKMKEKGDIPEGYSVSREKKERFSLILESASTNQTSMYLCASSRHVNQPQHFGDGTRLSIL.

The V gene is TRBV5-5, the J gene TRBJ2-7, with D perhaps TRBD2 (6 bases). Germline CDR1 and CDR2: SGHKS and YYEKEE (reference sequence). The CDR3 has 15 residues. V gave up 0 bases and J gave up 7 bases, with 17 bases separating them. DNA for the CDR3: TGTGCCAGCAGCTTGGGAGCGGGTTCTCAGAGGGAGCAGTACTTC. Amino acids: CASSLGAGSQREQYF.

The chain has TRBV7-9 and TRBJ2-3, with 9 positions matching TRBD2. Germline-derived CDR1 and CDR2 are SEHNR and FQNEAQ (reference sequence). The length of the CDR3 is 13 residues. Trimming cost V 4 bases and J 12 bases; bases outside gene matches: 8. The CDR3 here is CASSYRGSGSQYF. CDR3 DNA sequence: TGTGCCAGCAGCTATCGGGGTAGCGGGAGTCAGTATTTT.

V and J are TRBV30 and TRBJ2-7; 10 positions match TRBD2. CDR3 length: 13 residues. CDR1 is GTSNPN and CDR2 is SVGIG in the germline V gene (reference sequence). The V segment lost 5 bases and the J segment 6 bases; nucleotides outside the gene matches: 7. CDR3 coding DNA: TGTGCCTGGGCGACGGGACTAGCGCGCGAGCAGTACTTC. It is translated as CAWATGLAREQYF. Using reference TRBV30 and TRBJ2-7 for the parts outside the CDR3, the full variable domain is SQTIHQWPATLVQPVGSPLSLECTVEGTSNPNLYWYRQAAGRGLQLLFYSVGIGQISSEVPQNLSASRPQDRQFILSSKKLLLSDSGFYLCAWATGLAREQYFGPGTRLTVT.

The rearrangement joins TRBV5-6 to TRBJ2-2, with TRBD1 matching over 9 bases. The J segment lost 7 bases and the V segment lost 4 bases, leaving 2 bases of the junction unmatched. Germline V lookup: CDR1 SGHDT, CDR2 YYEEEE. The CDR3 is made up of 13 amino acids. This chain's CDR3 is CASSGTGYGELFF. DNA of the CDR3: TGTGCCAGCAGCGGGACAGGGTACGGGGAGCTGTTTTTT.

The chain has TRBV19 and TRBJ1-2; D gene uncertain. The V end lost 2 bases, the J end lost 4 bases, and 8 bases lay between the germline ends. Germline CDR1 reads LNHDA; CDR2 reads SQIVND (reference sequence). This CDR3 has 13 residues. The chain's CDR3 is CASSIWAAYGYTF. The CDR3 nucleotides are TGTGCCAGTAGTATATGGGCAGCCTATGGCTACACCTTC.

This clonotype showed up just once. The chain joins TRBV5-1 to TRBJ2-1; no clear D. Germline V gives CDR1 SGHRS, CDR2 YFSETQ. The CDR3 covers 11 residues. Trimming removed 7 bases from V and 13 bases from J, with 15 bases in between. CDR3 nucleotides: TGCGCCAGCCGCTCGGATTTCGCCCAGTTCTTC. Translated: CASRSDFAQFF.

This rearrangement joins TRBV20-1 to TRBJ1-2, with TRBD1 matching over 8 bases. This CDR3 region has 12 residues. Germline-derived CDR1 and CDR2 are DFQATT and SNEGSKA (reference sequence). The J segment lost 7 bases and the V segment lost 3 bases, leaving 4 bases of the junction unmatched. The CDR3 nucleotides are TGCAGTGCTAGGGCAGGGGGCGGTGGCTACACCTTC. Its translation: CSARAGGGGYTF.

CDR3 coding DNA: TGCGCCAGCAGCCAAGCACCCAGGGAGGGCGACTATGGCTACACCTTC. Translated, it gives CASSQAPREGDYGYTF. This chain links TRBV4-1 with TRBJ1-2, with D perhaps TRBD1 (5 bases). The V end lost 1 base, the J end lost 3 bases, and 15 bases lay between the germline ends. Looked up from germline, CDR1 is MGHRA and CDR2 is YSYEKL. The CDR3 totals 16 residues.

J is TRBJ2-3 and V is TRBV21-1; TRBD2, as called in the table, went unchecked against the DNA. TRBV21-1 is annotated as a pseudogene. CDR3 size: 16 residues. For the CDR3, the DNA is TGTGCCAGCAGCAAAGCAGAGGGAGTCCTTGCAGATACGCAGTATTTT. It encodes CASSKAEGVLADTQYF.

V and J are TRBV19 and TRBJ2-1; D is unresolved. The V gene's germline CDR1 is LNHDA and CDR2 SQIVND (reference sequence). V lost 11 bases and J lost 6, with 11 bases in between. This CDR3 is 11 amino acids long. The CDR3 protein is CALRWGNEQFF. Here the CDR3 DNA reads TGTGCCCTTAGGTGGGGCAATGAGCAGTTCTTC.

This clonotype was counted between two and nine times. The chain has TRBV19 and TRBJ1-2; D is perhaps TRBD1 (5 bases). Trimming removed 3 bases from V and 4 bases from J, with 9 bases in between. Germline-derived CDR1 and CDR2 are LNHDA and SQIVND (reference sequence). The CDR3 spans 13 residues. The CDR3 region is CASSIGGFYGYTF. CDR3 DNA sequence: TGTGCCAGTAGTATTGGGGGATTCTATGGCTACACCTTC.

This rearrangement joins TRBV19 to TRBJ2-2, with 8 bases fitting TRBD1. The J segment lost 1 base and the V segment lost 5 bases, leaving 9 bases of the junction unmatched. Germline V CDR1 and CDR2: LNHDA, SQIVND (reference sequence). The CDR3 runs to 17 residues. CDR3 in amino acids: CASSAEGGQGNTGELFF. The DNA of the CDR3 is TGTGCCAGTAGTGCAGAAGGTGGACAGGGGAACACCGGGGAGCTGTTTTTT.

The V gene is TRBV29-1, the J gene TRBJ1-1; D is possibly TRBD1 (5 bases). Looked up from germline, CDR1 is SQVTM and CDR2 is ANQGSEA. The CDR3 has 13 amino acids. The V end lost 3 bases, the J end lost 5 bases, and 13 bases lay between the germline ends. As DNA, the CDR3 is TGCAGCGTTGACGGCACAGAGGGGACTGAAGCTTTCTTT. Protein: CSVDGTEGTEAFF.

The chain links TRBV12-3 or TRBV12-4 to TRBJ2-7; the D is unclear. With 9 bases removed from V and 4 bases from J, the gap between germline ends came to 4 bases. The CDR3 totals 9 residues. As DNA, the CDR3 is TGTGCCAGTGATTACGAGCAGTACTTC. Amino acid sequence: CASDYEQYF.

The gene calls are TRBV4-2 and TRBJ2-5, with D unclear. The CDR3 sequence is 15 residues long. V was shortened by 0 bases and J by 1 base, with 9 bases between the two germline ends. Germline CDR1 reads LGHNA; CDR2 reads YNFKEQ. The CDR3 bases are TGTGCCAGCAGCCAAGATGTGAGCGCCCAAGAGACCCAGTACTTC. It yields the protein CASSQDVSAQETQYF.

The chain couples TRBV5-5 to TRBJ2-1, with a possible D match to TRBD2 (5 bases). V was clipped by 1 base and J by 8 bases, with 10 bases between them. CDR1 is SGHKS, CDR2 YYEKEE, per germline (reference sequence). This CDR3 contains 13 residues. CDR3 bases: TGTGCCAGCAGCTTGCCCTTGGGAGATGAGCAGTTCTTC. As protein: CASSLPLGDEQFF.

The rearrangement joins TRBV19 to TRBJ1-5, with 8 bases that match TRBD1. J lost 3 bases, V lost 9 bases, and 4 bases had no gene match. From germline, CDR1 is LNHDA and CDR2 SQIVND (reference sequence). CDR3 size: 13 residues. Here the CDR3 reads CASRDRINQPQHF. In DNA, the CDR3 is TGTGCCAGCCGGGACAGGATCAATCAGCCCCAGCATTTT.

The V call is TRBV5-4, the J call TRBJ2-7; 7 bases line up with TRBD1. Germline V gives CDR1 SGHNT, CDR2 YYREEE (reference sequence). The CDR3 consists of 13 residues. V lost 2 bases, J lost 7 bases, and 6 bases stayed unmatched. The CDR3 DNA reads TGTGCCAGCAGCTTCCAGGGGGTTGAGGAGCAGTACGTC. It specifies CASSFQGVEEQYV.

The chain is built from TRBV12-5 and TRBJ1-2; unclear D gene. The CDR3 totals 14 residues. Trimming shortened V by 4 bases and J by 8 bases, and 17 bases separated the two germline ends. The germline gives CDR1 LGHNT, CDR2 FRNRAP. The CDR3 spells CASGSGEKGEGYTF. CDR3 DNA: TGTGCTAGTGGTTCCGGCGAGAAGGGTGAGGGCTACACCTTC.

The V call is TRBV5-4, the J call TRBJ2-1, with 7 positions matching TRBD1. The CDR3 spans 16 residues. The germline CDR1 and CDR2 sequences are SGHNT and YYREEE (reference sequence). J was trimmed by 4 bases and V by 4 bases; bases with no gene match: 11. CDR3 nucleotides: TGTGCCAGCAGCCTCAGTGGGACAGCCCCTTACAATGAGCAGTTCTTC. It translates to CASSLSGTAPYNEQFF.

J is TRBJ2-1 and V is TRBV19; unclear D gene. V gave up 7 bases and J gave up 6 bases, with 7 bases separating them. The CDR3 loop spans 11 amino acids. Germline-derived CDR1 and CDR2 are LNHDA and SQIVND (reference sequence). DNA for the CDR3: TGTGCCAGTATCTCCGGCAATGAGCAGTTCTTC. Its translation: CASISGNEQFF. Full variable domain (outside the CDR3, taken from reference TRBV19 and TRBJ2-1): DGGITQSPKYLFRKEGQNVTLSCEQNLNHDAMYWYRQDPGQGLRLIYYSQIVNDFQKGDIAEGYSVSREKKESFPLTVTSAQKNPTAFYLCASISGNEQFFGPGTRLTVL.

A few counts support this clonotype. The gene calls are TRBV19 and TRBJ1-1; maybe TRBD1 (5 bases). The V gene's germline CDR1 is LNHDA and CDR2 SQIVND (reference sequence). This CDR3 contains 15 residues. V shed 5 bases and J shed 5 bases, with 18 bases lying between them. CDR3 in amino acids: CASSARGRDRTEAFF. The CDR3 region has the DNA TGTGCCAGTAGTGCGAGGGGAAGGGATCGGACTGAAGCTTTCTTT.

V is TRBV5-1 and J is TRBJ2-7; perhaps TRBD2 as D (5 bases). The germline V and J ends were trimmed by 0 bases and 4 bases, with 11 bases remaining between them. The CDR3 contains 14 residues. CDR1 and CDR2 (germline): SGHRS, YFSETQ. The CDR3 DNA follows: TGCGCCAGCAGCTTGGACAGCACGGGGTACGAGCAGTACTTC. Its translation: CASSLDSTGYEQYF.

The CDR3 sequence: CASAGSGGYEQYF. DNA of the CDR3: TGTGCCAGTGCGGGTAGCGGCGGCTACGAGCAGTACTTC. V usage is TRBV19 and J usage is TRBJ2-7, with D tentatively TRBD2 (6 bases). The CDR3 extends over 13 amino acids. CDR1 and CDR2 (germline): LNHDA, SQIVND (reference sequence). Deletions cut 8 bases from V and 3 bases from J, with 14 bases between.

The chain recombines TRBV29-1 with TRBJ2-3; 12 bases match TRBD1. V dropped 6 bases and J dropped 0; count of bases not matched to a gene: 19. This CDR3 has 20 amino acids. Germline loops: CDR1 SQVTM, CDR2 ANQGSEA. The CDR3: CSVVPPGQGAKRASTDTQYF. The CDR3 DNA sequence: TGCAGCGTAGTGCCTCCGGGACAGGGGGCGAAAAGAGCTAGCACAGATACGCAGTATTTT.

The chain recombines TRBV28 with TRBJ1-2; TRBD1 aligns across 8 bases. V lost 7 bases, J lost 7 bases, and 14 bases stayed unmatched. The CDR3 consists of 15 residues. In germline, CDR1 is MDHEN, CDR2 SYDVKM. Here the CDR3 reads CASTWIHRGRAGYTF. CDR3 DNA sequence: TGTGCCAGCACCTGGATCCACAGGGGGAGGGCTGGCTACACCTTC.

V usage is TRBV29-1 and J usage is TRBJ1-2; D unresolved. V gave up 2 bases and J gave up 4 bases, with 11 bases separating them. The germline V gene has CDR1 SQVTM and CDR2 ANQGSEA. The length of the CDR3 is 13 residues. CDR3 loop: CSVETDFGYGYTF. In DNA, the CDR3 is TGCAGCGTTGAAACGGACTTCGGCTATGGCTACACCTTC.

The rearrangement joins TRBV15 to TRBJ1-3; tentatively, D is TRBD1 (5 bases). This CDR3 is built from 15 residues. The germline gives CDR1 LNHNV, CDR2 YYDKDF (reference sequence). V was cut by 0 bases and J by 2 bases, with 8 bases left in between. Here the CDR3 DNA reads TGTGCCACCAGCAGAGATAAAGGGGCTGGAAACACCATATATTTT. Translation: CATSRDKGAGNTIYF.